The T cell receptor beta chain described here comes from a study of blood T cell repertoires in COVID-19. Study background: Acute and convalescent COVID-19 samples came from the United States, Italy and Spain. The analysed material was cDNA or gDNA that came from T cells, B-cell-depleted T cells, or PBMCs.

Germline CDR1 and CDR2: KGHSH and LQKENI. V was trimmed by 0 bases and J by 1 base, leaving 9 bases between them. The length of the CDR3 is 15 residues. Per the authors' pipeline: Scientists estimated how many nucleated cells there were by amplifying reference gene primers. The table came from immunoSEQ multiplex PCR; TCRdb's copy has only in-frame clones and leaves some out. D and trimming come from the DNA, and the V and J calls and clone size come from that table. The profile shows about 380,000 clones, 85% to 90% of them singletons. This sequence joins TRBV18 and TRBJ1-1; weak D call: TRBD1 (6 bases). This clonotype was obtained from a young man with active or convalescent COVID-19. Material for sequencing was peripheral blood. Here the CDR3 DNA reads TGTGCCAGCTCACCACCGACAGGCCCGAACACTGAAGCTTTCTTT. Translating it yields CASSPPTGPNTEAFF.